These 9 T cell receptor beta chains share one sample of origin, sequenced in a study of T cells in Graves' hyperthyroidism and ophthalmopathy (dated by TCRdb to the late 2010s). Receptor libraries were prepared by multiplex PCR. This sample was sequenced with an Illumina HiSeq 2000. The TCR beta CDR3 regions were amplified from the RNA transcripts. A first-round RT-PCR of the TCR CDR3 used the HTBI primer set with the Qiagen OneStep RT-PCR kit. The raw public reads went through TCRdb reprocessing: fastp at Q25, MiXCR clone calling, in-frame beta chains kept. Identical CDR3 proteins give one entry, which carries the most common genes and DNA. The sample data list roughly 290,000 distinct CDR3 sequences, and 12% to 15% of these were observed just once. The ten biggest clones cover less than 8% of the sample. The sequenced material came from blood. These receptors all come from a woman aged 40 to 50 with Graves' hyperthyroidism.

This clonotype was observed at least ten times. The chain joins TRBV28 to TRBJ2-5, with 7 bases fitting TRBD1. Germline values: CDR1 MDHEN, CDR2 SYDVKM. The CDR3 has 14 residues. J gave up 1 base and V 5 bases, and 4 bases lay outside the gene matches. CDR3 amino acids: CASSRGTAQETQYF. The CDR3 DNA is TGTGCCAGCAGTCGTGGGACAGCCCAAGAGACCCAGTACTTC.

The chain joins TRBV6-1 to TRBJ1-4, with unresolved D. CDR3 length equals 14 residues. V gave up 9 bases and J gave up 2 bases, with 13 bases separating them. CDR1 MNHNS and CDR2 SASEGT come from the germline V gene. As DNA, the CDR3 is TGTGCCAGTGGCCGAGGTTGGACTAATGAAAAACTGTTTTTT. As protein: CASGRGWTNEKLFF.

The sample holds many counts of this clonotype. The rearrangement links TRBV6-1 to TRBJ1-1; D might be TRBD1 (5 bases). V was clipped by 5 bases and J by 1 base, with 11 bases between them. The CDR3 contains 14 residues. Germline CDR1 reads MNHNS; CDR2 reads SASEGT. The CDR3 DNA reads TGTGCCAGCAGTAAACTCGGGGGGAACACTGAAGCTTTCTTT. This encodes CASSKLGGNTEAFF.

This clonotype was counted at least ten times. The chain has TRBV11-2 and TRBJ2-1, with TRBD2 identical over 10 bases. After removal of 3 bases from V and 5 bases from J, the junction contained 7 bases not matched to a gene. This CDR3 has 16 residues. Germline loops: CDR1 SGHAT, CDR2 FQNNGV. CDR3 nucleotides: TGTGCCAGCAGCTTTAGCCCTAGCGGGAGAAACAATGAGCAGTTCTTC. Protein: CASSFSPSGRNNEQFF.

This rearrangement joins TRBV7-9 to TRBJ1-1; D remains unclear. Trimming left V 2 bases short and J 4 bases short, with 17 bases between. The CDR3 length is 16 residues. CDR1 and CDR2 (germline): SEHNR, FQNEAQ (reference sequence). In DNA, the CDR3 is TGTGCCAGCAGCTTATTGCGCGTCTCTGGGCTCACTGAAGCTTTCTTT. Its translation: CASSLLRVSGLTEAFF.

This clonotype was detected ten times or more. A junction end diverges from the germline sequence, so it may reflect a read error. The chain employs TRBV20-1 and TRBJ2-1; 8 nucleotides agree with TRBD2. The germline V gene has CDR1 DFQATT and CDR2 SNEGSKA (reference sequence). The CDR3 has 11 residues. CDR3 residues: CQAGGRNEQFF. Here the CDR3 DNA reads TGTCAGGCGGGAGGTAGGAATGAGCAGTTCTTC.

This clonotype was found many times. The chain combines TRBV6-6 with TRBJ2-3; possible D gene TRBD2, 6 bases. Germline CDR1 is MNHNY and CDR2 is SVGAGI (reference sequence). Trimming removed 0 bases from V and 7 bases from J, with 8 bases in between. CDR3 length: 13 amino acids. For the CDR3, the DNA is TGTGCCAGCAGTTACTCAGGAGGGAATACGCAGTATTTT. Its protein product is CASSYSGGNTQYF.

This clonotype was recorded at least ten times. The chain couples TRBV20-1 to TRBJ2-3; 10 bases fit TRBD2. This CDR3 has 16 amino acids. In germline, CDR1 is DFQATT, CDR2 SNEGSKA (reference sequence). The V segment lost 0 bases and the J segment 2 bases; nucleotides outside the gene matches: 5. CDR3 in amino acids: CSARDRLAGLTDTQYF. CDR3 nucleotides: TGCAGTGCTAGAGATCGACTAGCGGGTCTCACAGATACGCAGTATTTT.

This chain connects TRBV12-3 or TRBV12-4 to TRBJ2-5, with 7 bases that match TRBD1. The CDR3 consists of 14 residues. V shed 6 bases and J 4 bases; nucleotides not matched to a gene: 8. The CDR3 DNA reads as TGTGCCAGCAGGGAAGGACAGGACATAGAGACCCAGTACTTC. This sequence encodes CASREGQDIETQYF.